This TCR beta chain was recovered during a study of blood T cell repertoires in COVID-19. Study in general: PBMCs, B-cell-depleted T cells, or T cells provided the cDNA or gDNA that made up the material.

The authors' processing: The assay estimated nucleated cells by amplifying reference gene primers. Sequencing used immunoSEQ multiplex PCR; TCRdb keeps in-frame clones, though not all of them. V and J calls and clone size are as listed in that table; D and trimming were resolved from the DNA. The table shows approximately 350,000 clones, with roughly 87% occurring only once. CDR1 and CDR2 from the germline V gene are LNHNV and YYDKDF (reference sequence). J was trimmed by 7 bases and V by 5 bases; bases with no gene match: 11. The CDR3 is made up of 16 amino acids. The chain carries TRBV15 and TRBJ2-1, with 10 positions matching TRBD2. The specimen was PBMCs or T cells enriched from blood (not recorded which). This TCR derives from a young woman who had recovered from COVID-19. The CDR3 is CATSADWTSGANEQFF. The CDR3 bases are TGTGCCACCAGCGCGGATTGGACTAGCGGAGCGAATGAGCAGTTCTTC.